Presented here are 27 T cell receptor beta chains from one specimen sequenced in a study of blood T cell repertoires in COVID-19. Generated by immunoSEQ multiplex PCR, the TCRdb table keeps only in-frame clones and is missing some. The table lists about 160,000 clones, 80% to 90% of them singletons. The sequenced sample was peripheral blood. Receptors originate from a human donor in a cohort sampled during active COVID-19.

The J gene is TRBJ2-7, the V gene TRBV5-1, with a weak D call TRBD1 (7 bases). The germline gives CDR1 SGHRS, CDR2 YFSETQ. CDR3 length: 14 amino acids. V lost 4 bases and J lost 1, with 12 bases in between. CDR3 residues: CASSAGQTSYEQYF. The CDR3 coding sequence is TGCGCCAGCAGCGCGGGACAGACTTCCTACGAGCAGTACTTC.

The gene calls are TRBV7-2 and TRBJ1-2; 9 bases fit TRBD1. Germline V lookup: CDR1 SGHTA, CDR2 FQGNSA. This CDR3 is 13 amino acids long. The J segment lost 5 bases and the V segment lost 3 bases, leaving 1 base of the junction unmatched. CDR3 in DNA: TGTGCCAGCAGCTTGGACAGGGGATATGGCTACACCTTC. Amino acid sequence: CASSLDRGYGYTF.

This chain joins TRBV5-1 and TRBJ2-2; TRBD2 is a possible D gene (5 bases). Germline V gene sequence: CDR1 SGHRS, CDR2 YFSETQ. The CDR3 runs 16 residues. V was trimmed by 0 bases and J by 4 bases, leaving 13 bases between them. The CDR3, as DNA: TGCGCCAGCAGCTTGGGCCGCCCGGGATTCACCGGGGAGCTGTTTTTT. It yields the protein CASSLGRPGFTGELFF.

The chain recombines TRBV10-3 with TRBJ1-2, with D perhaps matching TRBD1 (5 bases). Trimming removed 9 bases at V and 2 bases at J, with 7 bases between. CDR3 length equals 11 residues. CDR1 and CDR2 (germline): ENHRY, SYGVKD. The CDR3 region has the DNA TGTGCCATTCAGGGAAACTATGGCTACACCTTC. Translation: CAIQGNYGYTF.

This clone was observed at least ten times. The chain couples TRBV5-6 to TRBJ1-5; a weak D match, TRBD1 (5 bases). V lost 2 bases and J lost 4, with 10 bases in between. Germline CDR1 is SGHDT and CDR2 is YYEEEE. The CDR3 is 14 residues long. The CDR3 is CASSLTGLNQPQHF. The CDR3 bases are TGTGCCAGCAGCTTAACAGGATTGAATCAGCCCCAGCATTTT. Using reference TRBV5-6 and TRBJ1-5 for the parts outside the CDR3, the full variable domain is DAGVTQSPTHLIKTRGQQVTLRCSPKSGHDTVSWYQQALGQGPQFIFQYYEEEERQRGNFPDRFSGHQFPNYSSELNVNALLLGDSALYLCASSLTGLNQPQHFGDGTRLSIL.

The chain joins TRBV15 to TRBJ2-2; D possibly corresponds to TRBD1 (6 bases). Looked up from germline, CDR1 is LNHNV and CDR2 is YYDKDF (reference sequence). The CDR3 covers 15 residues. With 9 bases removed from V and 0 bases from J, the gap between germline ends came to 14 bases. Here the CDR3 reads CATRDRLSNTGELFF. CDR3 nucleotide sequence: TGTGCCACGAGAGACAGGCTATCGAACACCGGGGAGCTGTTTTTT.

This chain joins TRBV5-4 and TRBJ2-7, with 10 bases matching TRBD2. V lost 4 bases and J lost 5; bases outside the gene matches: 6. CDR1 and CDR2 (germline): SGHNT, YYREEE (reference sequence). The CDR3 extends over 14 amino acids. CDR3 region: CASSPSGSLHEQYF. CDR3 DNA sequence: TGTGCCAGCAGCCCTAGCGGGAGTCTCCACGAGCAGTACTTC.

A word on this clone: The junction shows a germline mismatch at one end, possibly a read error. CDR3 coding DNA: TGTGCCAGCAGTTTCGGTATACGCGTTGCTTTC. It specifies CASSFGIRVAF. The chain couples TRBV12-3 or TRBV12-4 to TRBJ2-6; D unclear. There are 11 residues in the CDR3.

The rearrangement uses TRBV5-4 and TRBJ2-4, with 11 bases fitting TRBD1. The length of the CDR3 is 16 residues. Germline lookup yields CDR1 SGHNT and CDR2 YYREEE (reference sequence). With 4 bases clipped from V and 4 bases from J, the junction kept 7 bases outside the gene matches. The CDR3 DNA follows: TGTGCCAGCAGCCCTGGACAGGGGGCCACAAAAAACATTCAGTACTTC. Protein: CASSPGQGATKNIQYF.

The chain is built from TRBV5-8 and TRBJ2-5, with TRBD1 matching 7 bases. J was trimmed by 9 bases and V by 3 bases; bases with no gene match: 11. Looked up from germline, CDR1 is SGHTS and CDR2 is YDEGEE. The CDR3 runs to 14 residues. The CDR3 sequence is CASSWDEGGGSQYF. CDR3 bases: TGTGCCAGCAGCTGGGACGAAGGGGGCGGGTCCCAGTACTTC. The whole variable domain, remainder taken from reference TRBV5-8 and TRBJ2-5, is EAGVTQSPTHLIKTRGQQATLRCSPISGHTSVYWYQQALGLGLQFLLWYDEGEERNRGNFPPRFSGRQFPNYSSELNVNALELEDSALYLCASSWDEGGGSQYFGPGTRLLVL.

The table lists this clone with a count of one. CDR3 protein: CASSYPLRRGGNQPQHF. CDR3 nucleotides: TGTGCCAGCAGTTACCCCCTTCGGAGGGGAGGCAATCAGCCCCAGCATTTT. The chain links TRBV6-2 or TRBV6-3 to TRBJ1-5; a possible D gene is TRBD1 (5 bases). Trimming took 2 bases from V and 2 from J, leaving 16 bases between them. The CDR3 is made up of 17 amino acids. The germline CDR1 and CDR2 sequences are MNHEY and SVGEGT.

The rearrangement joins TRBV27 to TRBJ2-1, with TRBD2 matching 7 bases. The V gene end was trimmed by 5 bases and the J gene end by 10 bases; junction bases not matched to a gene: 23. Germline values: CDR1 MNHEY, CDR2 SMNVEV (reference sequence). This CDR3 has 18 residues. CDR3 sequence (DNA): TGTGCCAGCAGTCCCCGCCCGGGGAGGGACGGAGATTTTAGAGAGCAGTTCTTC. Protein: CASSPRPGRDGDFREQFF.

CDR3 DNA sequence: TGTGCCACCAGTGATTCCGACCGTGGGCAGAACCCTTATAGCAATCAGCCCCAGCATTTT. Amino acids: CATSDSDRGQNPYSNQPQHF. The rearrangement joins TRBV24-1 to TRBJ1-5; no firm D call. Deletions cut 2 bases from V and 0 bases from J, with 22 bases between. The CDR3 is 20 amino acids. Germline CDR1 and CDR2: KGHDR and SFDVKD.

This chain connects TRBV24-1 to TRBJ2-5; a weak D match, TRBD2 (7 bases). Trimming took 4 bases from V and 5 from J, leaving 25 bases between them. Germline CDR1 KGHDR, CDR2 SFDVKD. This CDR3 is built from 18 residues. CDR3 nucleotide sequence: TGTGCCACCAGTGACCCCATCAGGGTTAGGGGGGGCGACGAGACCCAGTACTTC. Its protein is CATSDPIRVRGGDETQYF.

For the CDR3, the DNA is TGTGCCAGCAGTGAAGAGGCAAATTCACCCCTCCACTTT. It specifies CASSEEANSPLHF. The rearrangement uses TRBV9 and TRBJ1-6; D is undetermined. The length of the CDR3 is 13 residues. Germline values: CDR1 SGDLS, CDR2 YYNGEE. Trimming shortened V by 5 bases and J by 7 bases, and 10 bases separated the two germline ends.

The chain is built from TRBV4-3 and TRBJ1-1, with no clear D. This CDR3 is built from 12 residues. V was clipped by 2 bases and J by 2 bases, with 3 bases between them. Germline V gene sequence: CDR1 LGHNA, CDR2 YSLEER. The CDR3 spells CASSQSNTEAFF. CDR3 DNA: TGCGCCAGCAGCCAATCTAACACTGAAGCTTTCTTT.

The rearrangement joins TRBV28 to TRBJ2-7; 11 nucleotides agree with TRBD2. This CDR3 comprises 16 residues. The J segment lost 3 bases and the V segment lost 5 bases, leaving 9 bases of the junction unmatched. Germline CDR1 reads MDHEN; CDR2 reads SYDVKM. For the CDR3, the DNA is TGTGCCAGCAGTCCCCCGGGACTAGCGGTGGTCTACGAGCAGTACTTC. Residues: CASSPPGLAVVYEQYF.

This chain connects TRBV25-1 to TRBJ2-3; no definite D call. CDR3 length equals 14 residues. Trimming removed 4 bases at V and 6 bases at J, with 14 bases between. Germline loops: CDR1 MGHDK, CDR2 SYGVNS. CDR3 loop: CASSVSGLSDTQYF. CDR3 bases: TGTGCCAGCAGTGTGTCAGGATTAAGTGATACGCAGTATTTT.

The genes are TRBV18 and TRBJ1-6; 7 nucleotides match TRBD1. Germline V CDR1 and CDR2: KGHSH, LQKENI. With V trimmed by 3 bases and J by 5 bases, 4 bases remained unmatched. The length of the CDR3 is 15 residues. The CDR3 loop reads CASSPAQGNNSPLHF. In DNA, the CDR3 is TGTGCCAGCTCACCTGCACAGGGGAATAATTCACCCCTCCACTTT. The full variable domain, with the rest looked up from reference TRBV18 and TRBJ1-6, is NAGVMQNPRHLVRRRGQEARLRCSPMKGHSHVYWYRQLPEEGLKFMVYLQKENIIDESGMPKERFSAEFPKEGPSILRIQQVVRGDSAAYFCASSPAQGNNSPLHFGNGTRLTVT.

This chain links TRBV7-9 with TRBJ1-5; the D is unclear. The germline CDR1 and CDR2 sequences are SEHNR and FQNEAQ (reference sequence). The CDR3 extends over 14 amino acids. With 8 bases removed from V and 1 base from J, the gap between germline ends came to 12 bases. The CDR3 loop reads CASAGRGSNQPQHF. Here the CDR3 DNA reads TGTGCCAGCGCTGGGCGGGGAAGCAATCAGCCCCAGCATTTT.

The CDR3 DNA follows: TGCGCCAGTGGACTACTAGCGGTTCCTGATACGCAGTATTTT. Translation gives CASGLLAVPDTQYF. The V and J genes are TRBV5-1 and TRBJ2-3; 8 bases fit TRBD2. V lost 8 bases to trimming and J lost 6 bases; unmatched junction nucleotides: 11. Germline lookup yields CDR1 SGHRS and CDR2 YFSETQ. The CDR3 is made up of 14 amino acids.

V gene TRBV20-1 combines with J gene TRBJ2-5; 7 nucleotides agree with TRBD2. The germline CDR1 and CDR2 sequences are DFQATT and SNEGSKA (reference sequence). This CDR3 spans 13 amino acids. The V and J ends lost 4 bases and 13 bases, in that order; junction bases with no gene match: 15. The CDR3 is CSANDRRGVLSYF. CDR3 sequence (DNA): TGCAGTGCTAATGACCGACGGGGGGTCCTCTCGTACTTC.

The rearrangement links TRBV27 to TRBJ2-3, with TRBD1 as a possible D gene (7 bases). The CDR3 extends over 17 amino acids. Trimming took off 3 bases at V and 6 bases at J, with 22 bases between the two ends. CDR1 is MNHEY and CDR2 is SMNVEV in the germline V gene (reference sequence). CDR3 sequence reads: CASSFGLGWAGGDTQYF. In DNA form, the CDR3 reads TGTGCCAGCAGTTTTGGGTTAGGTTGGGCAGGGGGGGATACGCAGTATTTT.

This sequence joins TRBV7-2 and TRBJ1-6, with no clear D. Trimming cost V 3 bases and J 8 bases, with 8 bases left between them. CDR3 length: 13 amino acids. Per the germline V gene, CDR1 is SGHTA and CDR2 is FQGNSA. The CDR3: CASSLFSDSPLHF. The CDR3 region has the DNA TGTGCCAGCAGCTTGTTCAGTGATTCACCCCTCCACTTT. Full variable domain (rest looked up from reference TRBV7-2 and TRBJ1-6): GAGVSQSPSNKVTEKGKDVELRCDPISGHTALYWYRQSLGQGLEFLIYFQGNSAPDKSGLPSDRFSAERTGGSVSTLTIQRTQQEDSAVYLCASSLFSDSPLHFGNGTRLTVT.

The chain couples TRBV6-5 to TRBJ2-7, with 9 bases that match TRBD2. The CDR3 runs to 14 residues. Germline V lookup: CDR1 MNHEY, CDR2 SVGAGI. V shed 8 bases and J 7 bases; nucleotides not matched to a gene: 12. Here the CDR3 reads CASAGGDFTGEQYF. The CDR3, as DNA: TGTGCCAGCGCGGGGGGGGACTTCACAGGGGAGCAGTACTTC.

The rearrangement joins TRBV27 to TRBJ1-4, with 8 bases matching TRBD1. Germline V gene sequence: CDR1 MNHEY, CDR2 SMNVEV (reference sequence). V lost 5 bases and J lost 8; bases outside the gene matches: 4. CDR3 size: 13 residues. The CDR3 loop reads CASSNRGVEKLFF. The DNA of the CDR3 is TGTGCCAGCAGTAACAGGGGGGTGGAAAAACTGTTTTTT.

V is TRBV6-5 and J is TRBJ2-1, with D uncertain. V shed 2 bases and J shed 6 bases, with 11 bases lying between them. Germline V CDR1 and CDR2: MNHEY, SVGAGI. This CDR3 is 14 amino acids long. The CDR3 region has the DNA TGTGCCAGCAGTTACGAGGCTAGTCCCAATGAGCAGTTCTTC. Translating gives CASSYEASPNEQFF.